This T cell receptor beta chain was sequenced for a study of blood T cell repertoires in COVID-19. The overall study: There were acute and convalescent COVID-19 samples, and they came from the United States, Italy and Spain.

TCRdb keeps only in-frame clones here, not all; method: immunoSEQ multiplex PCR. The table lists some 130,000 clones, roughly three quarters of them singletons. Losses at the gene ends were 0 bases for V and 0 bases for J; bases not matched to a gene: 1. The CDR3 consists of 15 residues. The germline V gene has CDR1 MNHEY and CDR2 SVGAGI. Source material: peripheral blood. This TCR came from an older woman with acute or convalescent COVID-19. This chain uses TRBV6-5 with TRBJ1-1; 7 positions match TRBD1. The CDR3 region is CASSYSQGVNTEAFF. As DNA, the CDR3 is TGTGCCAGCAGTTACTCTCAGGGGGTGAACACTGAAGCTTTCTTT.